This T cell receptor (beta chain) was captured in a study of CD8 T cells in Susac syndrome. TCR beta sequencing was performed on blood CD8+ and CD4+ T cells. This clonotype has just one count. An input of about 0.5 to 1 ug of RNA was subjected to reverse transcription using random hexamers. TCR beta CDR3 was amplified by immunoSEQ covering 54 Vbeta and 13 Jbeta. TCRdb re-called the immunoSEQ multiplex PCR reads through MiXCR, storing one row per CDR3 protein. This repertoire shows about 200,000 distinct CDR3 sequences, 90% to 95% found once; its top ten account for about 0.1%. Trimming took 4 bases from V and 7 from J; bases not matched to a gene: 3. The length of the CDR3 is 12 residues. CDR1 is DFQATT, CDR2 SNEGSKA, per germline (reference sequence).

V is TRBV20-1 and J is TRBJ2-1; 8 bases fit TRBD2. The receptor was isolated from a human donor in good health. The sequenced sample consisted of CD4+ T cells from PBMCs. Here the CDR3 reads CSANGRANEQFF. The CDR3 DNA sequence: TGCAGTGCTAACGGGAGGGCTAATGAGCAGTTCTTC.